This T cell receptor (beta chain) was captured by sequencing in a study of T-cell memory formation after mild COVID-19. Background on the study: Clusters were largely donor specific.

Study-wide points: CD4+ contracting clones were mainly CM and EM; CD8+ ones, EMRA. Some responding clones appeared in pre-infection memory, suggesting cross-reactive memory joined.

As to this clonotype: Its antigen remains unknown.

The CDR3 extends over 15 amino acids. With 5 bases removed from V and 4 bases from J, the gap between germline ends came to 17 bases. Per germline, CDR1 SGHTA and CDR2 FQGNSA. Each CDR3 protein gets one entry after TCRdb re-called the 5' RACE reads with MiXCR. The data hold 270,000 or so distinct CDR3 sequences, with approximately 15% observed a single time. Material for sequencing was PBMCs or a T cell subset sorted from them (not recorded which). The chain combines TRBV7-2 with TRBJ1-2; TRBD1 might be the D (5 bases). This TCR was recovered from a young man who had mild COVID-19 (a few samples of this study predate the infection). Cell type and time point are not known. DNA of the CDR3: TGTGCCAGCAGCCGAAACGGCGGGGGACGCTATGGCTACACCTTC. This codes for CASSRNGGGRYGYTF.